This entry is about one T cell receptor (beta chain). Its antigen remains unidentified. No base qualities exist here, and no much larger clone lies one base off it. Profiling of TCR beta VDJ combinations and CDR3 sequences used genomic DNA as the template. An Illumina HiSeq 2000 was the platform used for TCR repertoire sequencing. Per the authors' processing: TRBV/TRBJ rearrangement plots, CDR3 size and DJ length profiles, and Simpson's diversity index were used to assess repertoires. The most abundant DNA sequence in the deep sequencing data was taken as the immunodominant clone. CDR3 amino acid sequences were screened for sharing across subjects and were compared with published repertoires and the VDJdb database. TCRdb trimmed the raw reads at Q25, called clones with MiXCR and kept productive beta chains. For every CDR3 protein sequence, its rows merge into one entry that carries the most common genes and DNA. The V and J calls were determined by TCRdb, not by the authors. This sample lists a few hundred thousand distinct CDR3 sequences; 55% to 75% were detected once. Together, the top ten hold 4% of the sample.

This specimen belongs to a study of CD8+CD57+ T cells in acquired aplastic anemia (dated by TCRdb to 2016 to 2019). For context, the study as a whole: DNA extracted from sorted CD4+ and CD8+ cells had a mean of approximately 3.3 ug, with a range of roughly 0.2 to 27.4 ug. An average of approximately 9.8 million reads for CD4+ cells and approximately 11 million reads for CD8+ cells was obtained from healthy donor samples. Overall study results and their limits: Around 30 CD8+ CDR3 sequences were shared between patients and controls but appeared highly expressed in patients and within their immunodominant clones. Between patients and healthy controls, no significant difference in CD8+ Simpson's diversity was found (P=0.060).

V has 6 bases trimmed and J has 10 bases trimmed; junction bases matching no gene number 13. The CDR3 numbers 15 residues from cysteine through phenylalanine. The retained sequence is limited to the CDR3, 45 bases, with the frame set at the first base. Sequences SGHVS (CDR1) and FQNEAQ (CDR2) are obtained from the germline V gene. In this study, sorted CD4+ and CD8+ T cells from the blood of healthy subjects and of severe aplastic anemia patients had their TCR repertoires deep-sequenced. Ficoll-Paque density gradient centrifugation was used to isolate peripheral blood mononuclear cells. CD4+ and CD8+ T cells were sorted by FACS or magnetic beads before DNA extraction.

The V gene is TRBV7-8 and the J gene is TRBJ2-1, with 9 junctional bases fitting TRBD2. This TCR was sampled from a human donor in good health, serving as a control. Sequencing was carried out using sorted CD4+, CD8+, or CD8+CD57+ T cells (not recorded which) from PBMCs. The CDR3 region: CASSEAGGTVYEQFF. The nucleotide sequence is given as TGTGCCAGCAGTGAAGCGGGGGGAACCGTCTACGAGCAGTTCTTC.